These T cell receptor beta chains were read from a single sample in a study of blood T cells in healthy people across ages. Using its own MiXCR run on the 5' RACE reads, TCRdb lists one record per CDR3 protein. Among about 1 million distinct CDR3 sequences listed, under 30% were seen once. The sample was also linked to a second study, of T cells of mothers and their children.

Sequencing was performed on blood. Receptor source: a girl between 2 and 10 years old in good health. Each CDR3 is given with its conserved first and last residue. The D gene is left open where the match is weak. Where a row states a size, it is once, few, many or the class of an expanded clone; other rows omit it.

d_call: -; v_call: TRBV25-1; clone_size: -; j_call: TRBJ2-5; cdr3_aa: CASSESGGNGETQYF; cdr3_nt: TGTGCCAGCAGTGAAAGCGGAGGGAATGGAGAGACCCAGTACTTC
d_call: -; v_call: TRBV29-1; clone_size: -; j_call: TRBJ2-7; cdr3_aa: CSVEEEQGNYEQYF; cdr3_nt: TGCAGCGTTGAAGAGGAGCAGGGGAACTACGAGCAGTACTTC
d_call: TRBD2; v_call: TRBV4-3; clone_size: many; j_call: TRBJ2-1; cdr3_aa: CASSQDGLAGVNEQFF; cdr3_nt: TGTGCCAGCAGCCAAGACGGACTAGCGGGGGTCAATGAGCAGTTCTTC
d_call: -; v_call: TRBV4-3; clone_size: -; j_call: TRBJ2-5; cdr3_aa: CASSQDWPQETQYF; cdr3_nt: TGCGCCAGCAGCCAAGATTGGCCACAAGAGACCCAGTACTTC
d_call: -; v_call: TRBV6-1; clone_size: few; j_call: TRBJ2-1; cdr3_aa: CASGHIPDNEQFF; cdr3_nt: TGTGCCAGCGGCCATATCCCGGACAATGAGCAGTTCTTC
d_call: -; v_call: TRBV6-6; clone_size: -; j_call: TRBJ2-2; cdr3_aa: CASSYSNARNTGELFF; cdr3_nt: TGTGCCAGCAGTTACTCAAACGCCAGAAACACCGGGGAGCTGTTTTTT
d_call: TRBD1; v_call: TRBV7-3; clone_size: -; j_call: TRBJ2-3; cdr3_aa: CASSSGQGEADTQYF; cdr3_nt: TGTGCCAGCAGCTCCGGGCAGGGGGAAGCAGATACGCAGTATTTT
d_call: -; v_call: TRBV28; clone_size: many; j_call: TRBJ2-5; cdr3_aa: CASSSVRETQYF; cdr3_nt: TGTGCCAGCAGTTCAGTCCGGGAGACCCAGTACTTC
d_call: -; v_call: TRBV27; clone_size: -; j_call: TRBJ2-7; cdr3_aa: CASSFDGGAYYEQYF; cdr3_nt: TGTGCCAGCAGTTTTGACGGGGGCGCCTATTACGAGCAGTACTTC
d_call: -; v_call: TRBV15; clone_size: -; j_call: TRBJ2-4; cdr3_aa: CATSRVGAGKTKNIQYF; cdr3_nt: TGTGCCACCAGCAGAGTAGGAGCAGGGAAGACCAAAAACATTCAGTACTTC
d_call: -; v_call: TRBV7-2; clone_size: -; j_call: TRBJ2-1; cdr3_aa: CASSFRREPVEQFF; cdr3_nt: TGTGCCAGCAGCTTTCGCAGAGAGCCTGTGGAGCAGTTCTTC
d_call: TRBD2; v_call: TRBV7-6; clone_size: many; j_call: TRBJ2-1; cdr3_aa: CASSSVAGVLNNEQFF; cdr3_nt: TGTGCCAGCAGCTCCGTAGCGGGGGTATTAAACAATGAGCAGTTCTTC
d_call: -; v_call: TRBV20-1; clone_size: few; j_call: TRBJ2-5; cdr3_aa: CSGFLKETQYF; cdr3_nt: TGCAGTGGTTTCCTAAAAGAGACCCAGTACTTC
d_call: -; v_call: TRBV3-1; clone_size: once; j_call: TRBJ1-3; cdr3_aa: CASSLLRNSGNTIYF; cdr3_nt: TGTGCCAGCAGCCTACTTCGCAACTCTGGAAACACCATATATTTT
d_call: TRBD1; v_call: TRBV6-1; clone_size: -; j_call: TRBJ1-2; cdr3_aa: CASSEVPGTGAYGYTF; cdr3_nt: TGTGCCAGCAGTGAAGTCCCCGGGACAGGGGCTTATGGCTACACCTTC
d_call: -; v_call: TRBV12-3/TRBV12-4; clone_size: -; j_call: TRBJ2-4; cdr3_aa: CASSSGTDGRRYF; cdr3_nt: TGTGCCAGCAGTTCCGGGACCGACGGAAGAAGGTACTTC
d_call: -; v_call: TRBV20-1; clone_size: -; j_call: TRBJ2-7; cdr3_aa: CSARDQRDVLSYEQYF; cdr3_nt: TGCAGTGCTAGAGATCAACGGGATGTCCTATCCTACGAGCAGTACTTC
d_call: -; v_call: TRBV4-3; clone_size: few; j_call: TRBJ1-2; cdr3_aa: CASSQELPTSNYGYTF; cdr3_nt: TGCGCCAGCAGCCAAGAACTCCCCACCTCTAACTATGGCTACACCTTC
d_call: TRBD1; v_call: TRBV7-9; clone_size: few; j_call: TRBJ2-3; cdr3_aa: CASSLPRQGAPTDTQYF; cdr3_nt: TGTGCCAGCAGCCTCCCCCGACAGGGGGCGCCGACAGATACGCAGTATTTT
d_call: TRBD2; v_call: TRBV2; clone_size: few; j_call: TRBJ2-3; cdr3_aa: CASSEALSGEGADTQYF; cdr3_nt: TGTGCCAGCAGTGAAGCCCTTAGCGGGGAGGGGGCAGATACGCAGTATTTT
d_call: -; v_call: TRBV6-4; clone_size: few; j_call: TRBJ2-5; cdr3_aa: CASSTSRGTQYF; cdr3_nt: TGTGCCAGCAGCACTAGCCGGGGGACCCAGTACTTC
d_call: TRBD1; v_call: TRBV10-3; clone_size: once; j_call: TRBJ2-5; cdr3_aa: CAIRDRPKETQYF; cdr3_nt: TGTGCCATCAGGGACAGGCCTAAAGAGACCCAGTACTTC
d_call: TRBD1; v_call: TRBV6-5; clone_size: few; j_call: TRBJ2-1; cdr3_aa: CASSNRGHEQFF; cdr3_nt: TGTGCCAGCAGTAACAGGGGGCATGAGCAGTTCTTC
d_call: -; v_call: TRBV7-8; clone_size: few; j_call: TRBJ2-1; cdr3_aa: CASTVGRDEQFF; cdr3_nt: TGTGCCAGCACCGTGGGACGGGATGAGCAGTTCTTC
d_call: -; v_call: TRBV9; clone_size: -; j_call: TRBJ1-5; cdr3_aa: CASSVEAGRQPQHF; cdr3_nt: TGTGCCAGCAGCGTAGAGGCAGGGAGGCAGCCCCAGCATTTT
d_call: TRBD2; v_call: TRBV13; clone_size: -; j_call: TRBJ2-5; cdr3_aa: CASSLNPSGRAEETQYF; cdr3_nt: TGTGCCAGCAGCTTAAACCCCAGCGGGAGGGCCGAAGAGACCCAGTACTTC
d_call: -; v_call: TRBV27; clone_size: -; j_call: TRBJ2-5; cdr3_aa: CASRTIGVETQYF; cdr3_nt: TGTGCCAGCAGAACTATAGGGGTGGAGACCCAGTACTTC
d_call: TRBD1; v_call: TRBV5-1; clone_size: -; j_call: TRBJ1-2; cdr3_aa: CASSGAGQGGYGYTF; cdr3_nt: TGCGCCAGCAGCGGAGCGGGACAGGGGGGCTATGGCTACACCTTC
d_call: -; v_call: TRBV2; clone_size: few; j_call: TRBJ2-7; cdr3_aa: CASSVKSREQYF; cdr3_nt: TGTGCCAGCAGTGTGAAGAGCCGCGAGCAGTACTTC
d_call: -; v_call: TRBV24-1; clone_size: many; j_call: TRBJ2-7; cdr3_aa: CATSEGPYEQYF; cdr3_nt: TGTGCCACCAGTGAGGGACCATACGAGCAGTACTTC
d_call: -; v_call: TRBV29-1; clone_size: -; j_call: TRBJ1-1; cdr3_aa: CSVGQLGNTEAFF; cdr3_nt: TGCAGCGTTGGACAGCTCGGGAACACTGAAGCTTTCTTT
d_call: -; v_call: TRBV6-5; clone_size: few; j_call: TRBJ2-1; cdr3_aa: CASSYVGQGALIF; cdr3_nt: -
d_call: TRBD2; v_call: TRBV6-2/TRBV6-3; clone_size: -; j_call: TRBJ2-1; cdr3_aa: CASSYFGLAGEGEQFF; cdr3_nt: TGTGCCAGCAGTTACTTTGGACTAGCGGGGGAGGGAGAGCAGTTCTTC
d_call: -; v_call: TRBV14; clone_size: -; j_call: TRBJ2-5; cdr3_aa: CASSQRNWESAQYF; cdr3_nt: TGTGCCAGCAGCCAAAGAAACTGGGAGTCGGCCCAGTACTTC
d_call: -; v_call: TRBV4-3; clone_size: -; j_call: TRBJ2-3; cdr3_aa: CASSQEALGRDTQYF; cdr3_nt: TGCGCCAGCAGCCAAGAGGCCCTCGGGCGGGATACGCAGTATTTT
d_call: TRBD2; v_call: TRBV6-2/TRBV6-3; clone_size: -; j_call: TRBJ2-1; cdr3_aa: CASSAPGLAVEQFF; cdr3_nt: TGTGCCAGCAGCGCCCCGGGACTAGCGGTTGAGCAGTTCTTC
d_call: TRBD1; v_call: TRBV7-9; clone_size: -; j_call: TRBJ2-5; cdr3_aa: CATSGRRGQETQYF; cdr3_nt: TGTGCCACCTCGGGTCGCAGGGGGCAAGAGACCCAGTACTTC